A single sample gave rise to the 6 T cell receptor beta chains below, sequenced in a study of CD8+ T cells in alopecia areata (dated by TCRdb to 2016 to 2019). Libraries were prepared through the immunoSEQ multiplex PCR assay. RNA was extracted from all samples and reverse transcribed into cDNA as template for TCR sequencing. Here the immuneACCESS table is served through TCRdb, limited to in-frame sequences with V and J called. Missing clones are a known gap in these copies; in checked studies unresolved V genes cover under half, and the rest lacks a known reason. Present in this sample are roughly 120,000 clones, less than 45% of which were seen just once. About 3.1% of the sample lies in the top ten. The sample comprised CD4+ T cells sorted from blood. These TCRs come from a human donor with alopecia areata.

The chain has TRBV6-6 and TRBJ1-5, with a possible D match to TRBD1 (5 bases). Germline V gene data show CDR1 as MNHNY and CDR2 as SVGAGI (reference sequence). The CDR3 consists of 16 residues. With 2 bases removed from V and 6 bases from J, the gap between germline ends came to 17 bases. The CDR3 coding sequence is TGTGCCAGCAGTTACAGCGGGCAGGGTCATAGTCAGCCCCAGCATTTT. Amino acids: CASSYSGQGHSQPQHF.

The CDR3 region is CASSRTSGEYEQYF. CDR3 coding DNA: TGCGCCAGCAGTAGGACTAGCGGGGAATACGAGCAGTACTTC. J is TRBJ2-7 and V is TRBV10-2; 12 bases map to TRBD2. Germline trimming cut 5 bases from V and 4 bases from J; bases unmatched to any gene: 3. The CDR3 consists of 14 residues. Germline CDR1 and CDR2: WSHSY and SAAADI.

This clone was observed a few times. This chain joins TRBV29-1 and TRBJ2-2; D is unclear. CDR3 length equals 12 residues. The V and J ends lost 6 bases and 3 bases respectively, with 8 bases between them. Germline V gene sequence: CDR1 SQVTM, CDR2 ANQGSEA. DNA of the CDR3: TGCAGCGTGGAGCTTGACACCGGGGAGCTGTTTTTT. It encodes CSVELDTGELFF.

This chain's CDR3 is CASSRTSGAYNEQFF. CDR3 in DNA: TGTGCCAGTAGTAGGACTAGCGGGGCCTACAATGAGCAGTTCTTC. The rearrangement joins TRBV19 to TRBJ2-1; 12 positions match TRBD2. The CDR3 contains 15 residues. Trimming removed 4 bases from V and 2 bases from J; junction bases left unmatched: 0. The V gene's germline CDR1 is LNHDA and CDR2 SQIVND (reference sequence).

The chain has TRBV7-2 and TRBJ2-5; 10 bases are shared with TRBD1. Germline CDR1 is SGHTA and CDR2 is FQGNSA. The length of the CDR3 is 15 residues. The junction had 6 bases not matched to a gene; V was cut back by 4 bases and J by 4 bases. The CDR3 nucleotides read TGTGCCAGCAGCTCCGACCGGGACAGGGGAGAGACCCAGTACTTC. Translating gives CASSSDRDRGETQYF. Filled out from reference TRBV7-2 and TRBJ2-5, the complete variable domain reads GAGVSQSPSNKVTEKGKDVELRCDPISGHTALYWYRQSLGQGLEFLIYFQGNSAPDKSGLPSDRFSAERTGGSVSTLTIQRTQQEDSAVYLCASSSDRDRGETQYFGPGTRLLVL.

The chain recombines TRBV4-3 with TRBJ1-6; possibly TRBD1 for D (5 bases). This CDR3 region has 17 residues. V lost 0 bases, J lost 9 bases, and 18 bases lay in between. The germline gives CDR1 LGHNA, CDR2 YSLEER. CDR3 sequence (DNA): TGCGCCAGCAGCCAAGATTTATCAGTAGGGGTCCTTTCACCCCTCCACTTT. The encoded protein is CASSQDLSVGVLSPLHF.